Listed below are T cell receptor beta chains from one sample, sequenced in a study of blood T cells in healthy people across ages. TCRdb used MiXCR to reprocess the 5' RACE reads, holding one entry per CDR3 protein. The table lists around 990,000 distinct CDR3 sequences, roughly two fifths of them singletons. Material: blood. The origin of the receptors is a man younger than 30 in good health. Both conserved end residues are part of each CDR3.

>TRBV5-1
CASRQQGGTEAFF
>TRBV7-2
CASTLGDMQYF
>TRBV7-3
CASSKNGEGTEAFF
>TRBV5-1
CASSSSRAQETQYF
>TRBV9
CASSAGGTPSYNEQYF
>TRBV5-1
CASSRTGAQETQYF
>TRBV2
CASSLIRGADNEQFF
>TRBV2
CASSAGLVNQPQHF
>TRBV6-5
CASSYSTGGTTEAFF
>TRBV4-3
CASSLAGQTNSPLHF
>TRBV4-2
CASSLHLSHSPLHF
>TRBV10-3
CAISAGTTVVMNTEAFF
>TRBV7-2
CASSFARYQFPYNSPLHF
>TRBV11-2
CASSLGGLDEAFF
>TRBV5-6
CASSLSGTGANVLTF
>TRBV5-1
CASSLSGNDGNEKLFF
>TRBV6-5
CASTQGFSGANVLTF
>TRBV4-3
CASSQGLGSEQFF
>TRBV12-5
CASGLTYEAFF
>TRBV20-1
CSARESSTEAFF
>TRBV5-1
CASNWGLSTDTQYF
>TRBV20-1
CSATEWDRAANSPLHF
>TRBV12-3/TRBV12-4
CASSPGGGSGNQPQHF
>TRBV6-6
CASSRVVLANEKLFF
>TRBV4-1
CASSQGPYQRESTDTQYF
>TRBV7-9
CASSLEPHNEQYF